One and the same sample provided the 16 T cell receptor beta chains below, sequenced in a study of blood T cell repertoires in COVID-19. Assay used: immunoSEQ multiplex PCR; TCRdb lists only in-frame clones, some missing. This sample yields nearly 110,000 clones, of which 76% are seen a single time; about 6.3% belongs to the top ten. Material for sequencing was peripheral blood. These receptor sequences come from an elderly man with COVID-19, enrolled during active disease.

This clone was observed a single time. V gene TRBV11-2 combines with J gene TRBJ2-5, with TRBD1 matching 7 bases. Germline V gene lookup returns CDR1 SGHAT and CDR2 FQNNGV. Trimming at V came to 2 bases and at J to 4 bases, leaving 10 bases not matched to a gene. The CDR3 is 16 amino acids. CDR3 protein: CASSLIYRGRRETQYF. The CDR3 DNA reads TGTGCCAGCAGCTTAATTTATAGGGGGCGGAGAGAGACCCAGTACTTC.

The chain has TRBV18 and TRBJ2-7; TRBD2 aligns across 13 bases. V lost 4 bases and J lost 1; bases outside the gene matches: 10. This CDR3 spans 18 amino acids. CDR1 KGHSH and CDR2 LQKENI come from the germline V gene. The CDR3 region has the DNA TGTGCCAGCTCACTGAGGACTAGCGGGAGTAAAATTTCCTACGAGCAGTACTTC. This codes for CASSLRTSGSKISYEQYF.

The V gene is TRBV5-4, the J gene TRBJ2-1; TRBD1 matches at 9 bases. Per germline, CDR1 SGHNT and CDR2 YYREEE (reference sequence). CDR3 length: 12 residues. V lost 4 bases to trimming and J lost 10 bases; unmatched junction nucleotides: 3. CDR3 DNA sequence: TGTGCCAGCAGCGACAGGGGGAGAGAGCAGTTCTTC. This translates into CASSDRGREQFF.

The J gene is TRBJ2-7, the V gene TRBV3-1 (or the pseudogene TRBV3-2), with TRBD2 identical over 13 bases. V dropped 4 bases and J dropped 4; count of bases not matched to a gene: 4. From germline, CDR1 is LGHDT and CDR2 YNNKEL (reference sequence). The length of the CDR3 is 15 residues. The CDR3 DNA sequence: TGTGCCAGCAGCCGGGCGGGACTAGCGGGATACGAGCAGTACTTC. It is translated as CASSRAGLAGYEQYF.

The chain joins TRBV7-9 to TRBJ2-5; perhaps TRBD2 as D (6 bases). V lost 6 bases to trimming and J lost 5 bases, with 16 bases between them. This CDR3 comprises 14 residues. Germline V gene sequence: CDR1 SEHNR, CDR2 FQNEAQ (reference sequence). The CDR3 region is CASRRDRAGETQYF. CDR3 DNA: TGTGCCAGCAGACGAGACCGGGCGGGGGAGACCCAGTACTTC.

The rearrangement uses TRBV27 and TRBJ1-1; D not resolved. CDR3 length: 13 residues. The V end lost 4 bases, the J end lost 8 bases, and 14 bases lay between the germline ends. Germline CDR1 MNHEY, CDR2 SMNVEV (reference sequence). The CDR3 is CASSYFGNSEAFF. The CDR3 DNA is TGTGCCAGCAGTTACTTCGGGAACTCCGAAGCTTTCTTT.

The chain employs TRBV6-6 and TRBJ2-2, with TRBD1 matching over 8 bases. The V segment lost 6 bases and the J segment 3 bases; nucleotides outside the gene matches: 9. Germline CDR1 MNHNY, CDR2 SVGAGI (reference sequence). This CDR3 comprises 16 residues. CDR3 sequence reads: CASRSPRGLDTGELFF. The CDR3, as DNA: TGTGCCAGCAGGTCCCCCAGGGGGCTGGACACCGGGGAGCTGTTTTTT.

The chain recombines TRBV28 with TRBJ1-2; tentatively, D is TRBD1 (6 bases). The germline V gene encodes CDR1 MDHEN and CDR2 SYDVKM. V gave up 1 base and J gave up 5 bases, with 11 bases separating them. The CDR3 totals 14 residues. The CDR3 protein is CASSLSGQGYGYTF. The CDR3 coding sequence is TGTGCCAGCAGTTTATCAGGCCAGGGGTATGGCTACACCTTC.

The CDR3 bases are TGTGCCAGCAGCTTAAGTACAGGGACCATCGCGACCCAGTACTTC. It yields the protein CASSLSTGTIATQYF. V gene TRBV11-2 combines with J gene TRBJ2-5; D is perhaps TRBD1 (6 bases). This CDR3 is built from 15 residues. V was pared by 2 bases and J by 7 bases, with 17 bases between. Germline loops: CDR1 SGHAT, CDR2 FQNNGV.

The V gene is TRBV28, the J gene TRBJ1-5; 8 bases are a match to TRBD1. CDR1 is MDHEN, CDR2 SYDVKM, per germline. The V gene end was trimmed by 2 bases and the J gene end by 3 bases; junction bases not matched to a gene: 3. The CDR3 loop spans 15 amino acids. The CDR3 DNA follows: TGTGCCAGCAGTTTAACGACAGGGGACAATCAGCCCCAGCATTTT. Translation: CASSLTTGDNQPQHF.

This clone was recorded a few times. The gene calls are TRBV4-2 and TRBJ2-7; D gene ambiguous. Trimming cost V 4 bases and J 2 bases, with 12 bases left between them. The CDR3 extends over 14 amino acids. The germline V gene has CDR1 LGHNA and CDR2 YNFKEQ. For the CDR3, the DNA is TGTGCCAGCAGCCCGCTCGGAGTCACCTACGAGCAGTACTTC. It is translated as CASSPLGVTYEQYF.

The rearrangement joins TRBV28 to TRBJ1-5, with 8 bases lining up with TRBD1. The V and J ends lost 6 bases and 4 bases, in that order; junction bases with no gene match: 11. Germline-derived CDR1 and CDR2 are MDHEN and SYDVKM. The CDR3 has 16 amino acids. The CDR3 here is CASRQRQGTQNQPQHF. The CDR3 bases are TGTGCCAGCAGACAGAGACAGGGGACGCAGAATCAGCCCCAGCATTTT. Supplemented by reference TRBV28 and TRBJ1-5, the full variable domain reads DVKVTQSSRYLVKRTGEKVFLECVQDMDHENMFWYRQDPGLGLRLIYFSYDVKMKEKGDIPEGYSVSREKKERFSLILESASTNQTSMYLCASRQRQGTQNQPQHFGDGTRLSIL.

The DNA of the CDR3 is TGTGCCAGCAGCTTGGAGGGATATGAGCAGTTCTTC. Its protein is CASSLEGYEQFF. J is TRBJ2-1 and V is TRBV11-2, with a weak D call TRBD2 (6 bases). Germline CDR1 is SGHAT and CDR2 is FQNNGV. The CDR3 totals 12 residues. The germline V and J ends were trimmed by 3 bases and 8 bases, with 8 bases remaining between them.

The V and J genes are TRBV27 and TRBJ1-6; tentatively, D is TRBD1 (5 bases). This CDR3 has 15 residues. The germline CDR1 and CDR2 sequences are MNHEY and SMNVEV (reference sequence). Deletions cut 3 bases from V and 9 bases from J, with 15 bases between. The CDR3 sequence: CASSFFPTVGSPLHF. Here the CDR3 DNA reads TGTGCCAGCAGTTTCTTCCCGACAGTTGGTTCACCCCTCCACTTT.

The genes are TRBV19 and TRBJ1-4; D is possibly TRBD1 (5 bases). There are 18 residues in the CDR3. Trimming took 0 bases from V and 4 from J, leaving 18 bases between them. Germline-derived CDR1 and CDR2 are LNHDA and SQIVND (reference sequence). CDR3 DNA sequence: TGTGCCAGTAGTATAGAGACCACGGGAGGGGCGAATAATGAAAAACTGTTTTTT. Translated: CASSIETTGGANNEKLFF.

The gene calls are TRBV13 and TRBJ2-7; tentatively, D is TRBD2 (6 bases). The CDR3 is 15 residues long. The V and J ends lost 5 bases and 3 bases respectively, with 17 bases between them. Germline CDR1 is PRHDT and CDR2 is FYEKMQ (reference sequence). CDR3 in amino acids: CASSPGFSGSYEQYF. The CDR3 DNA follows: TGTGCCAGCAGCCCCGGCTTTTCCGGGAGCTACGAGCAGTACTTC.